The table lists the clone carrying this TCR beta chain with a few counts. Its antigen is unidentified. The study profiled TCR beta VDJ and CDR3 using genomic DNA as template. In TCRdb, the reads were re-called with MiXCR into one record per CDR3 protein. The sample records about 190,000 distinct CDR3 sequences, approximately 52% being singletons. CDR3 size: 14 residues. Germline V gene data show CDR1 as MDHEN and CDR2 as SYDVKM. Trimming took off 6 bases at V and 1 base at J, with 12 bases between the two ends. This specimen comes from a study of CD8+CD57+ T cells in acquired aplastic anemia. In the study overall: The average for DNA from sorted CD4+ and CD8+ cells was about 2.9 ug. An average of about 10.8 million reads for CD4+ cells was obtained from healthy donors.

General observations from the study: The number of CD8+ CDR3 sequences shared by patients and controls was about 30.

This sequence originates from a human donor in good health, serving as a control. The chain carries TRBV28 and TRBJ1-1, with D hard to call. Sequenced input: sorted CD4+, CD8+, or CD8+CD57+ T cells (not recorded which) from PBMCs. CDR3: CASRYAGKNTEAFF. The CDR3 DNA sequence: TGTGCCAGCAGGTATGCGGGGAAGAACACTGAAGCTTTCTTT.